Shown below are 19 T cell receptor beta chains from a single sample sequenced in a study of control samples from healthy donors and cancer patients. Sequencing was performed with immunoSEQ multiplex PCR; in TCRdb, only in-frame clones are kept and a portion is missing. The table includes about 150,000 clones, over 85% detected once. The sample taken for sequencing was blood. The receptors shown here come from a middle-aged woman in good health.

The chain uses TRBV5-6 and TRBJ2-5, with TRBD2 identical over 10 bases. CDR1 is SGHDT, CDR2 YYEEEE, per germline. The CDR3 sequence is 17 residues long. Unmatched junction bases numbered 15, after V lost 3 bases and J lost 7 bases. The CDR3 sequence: CASSSLIGSGGAVTQYF. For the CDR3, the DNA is TGTGCCAGCAGCTCCCTGATTGGAAGCGGGGGGGCGGTGACCCAGTACTTC. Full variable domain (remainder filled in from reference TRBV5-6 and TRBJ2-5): DAGVTQSPTHLIKTRGQQVTLRCSPKSGHDTVSWYQQALGQGPQFIFQYYEEEERQRGNFPDRFSGHQFPNYSSELNVNALLLGDSALYLCASSSLIGSGGAVTQYFGPGTRLLVL.

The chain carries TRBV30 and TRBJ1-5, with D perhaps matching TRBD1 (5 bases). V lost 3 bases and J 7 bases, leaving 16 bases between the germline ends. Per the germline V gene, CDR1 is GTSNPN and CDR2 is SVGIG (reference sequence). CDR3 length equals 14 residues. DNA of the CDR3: TGTGCCTGGAGGGAGGGGTCATCAGGGCAGCCCCAGCATTTT. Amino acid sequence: CAWREGSSGQPQHF.

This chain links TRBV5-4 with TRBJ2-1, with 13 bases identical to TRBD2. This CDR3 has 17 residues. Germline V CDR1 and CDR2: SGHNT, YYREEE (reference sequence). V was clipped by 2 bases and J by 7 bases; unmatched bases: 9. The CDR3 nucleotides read TGTGCCAGCAGCTTAAAACTAGCGGGAGGGCCGTGGAATGAGCAGTTCTTC. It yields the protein CASSLKLAGGPWNEQFF.

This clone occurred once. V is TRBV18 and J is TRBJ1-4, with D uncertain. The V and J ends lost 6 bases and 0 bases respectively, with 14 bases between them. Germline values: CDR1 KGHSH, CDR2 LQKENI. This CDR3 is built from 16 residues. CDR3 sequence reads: CASSLLAPATNEKLFF. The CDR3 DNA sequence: TGTGCCAGCTCCCTGTTAGCCCCAGCAACTAATGAAAAACTGTTTTTT.

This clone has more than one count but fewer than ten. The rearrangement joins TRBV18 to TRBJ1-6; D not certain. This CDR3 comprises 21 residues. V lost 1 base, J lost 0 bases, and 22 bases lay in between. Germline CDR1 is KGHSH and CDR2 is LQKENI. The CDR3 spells CASSPRSGEPTISSYNSPLHF. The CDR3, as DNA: TGTGCCAGCTCACCACGCTCGGGTGAGCCCACGATTAGCTCCTATAATTCACCCCTCCACTTT.

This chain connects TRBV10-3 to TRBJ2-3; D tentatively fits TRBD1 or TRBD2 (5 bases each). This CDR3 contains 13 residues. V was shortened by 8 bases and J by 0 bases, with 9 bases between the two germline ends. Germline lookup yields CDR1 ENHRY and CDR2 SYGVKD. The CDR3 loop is CAIGGTSTDTQYF. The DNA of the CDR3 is TGTGCCATCGGGGGAACTAGCACAGATACGCAGTATTTT.

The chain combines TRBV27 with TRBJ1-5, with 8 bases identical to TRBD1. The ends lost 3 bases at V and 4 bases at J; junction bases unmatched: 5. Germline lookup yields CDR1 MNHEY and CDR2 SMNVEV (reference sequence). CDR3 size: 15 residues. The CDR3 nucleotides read TGTGCCAGCAGTTTGCGCAGGGGGCTAAATCAGCCCCAGCATTTT. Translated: CASSLRRGLNQPQHF.

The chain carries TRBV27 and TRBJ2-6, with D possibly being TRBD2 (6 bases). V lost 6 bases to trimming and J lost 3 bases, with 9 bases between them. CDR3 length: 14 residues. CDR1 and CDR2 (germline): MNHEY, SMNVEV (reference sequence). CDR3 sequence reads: CASRRGSGANVLTF. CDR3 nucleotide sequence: TGTGCCAGCAGACGGGGGAGTGGGGCCAACGTCCTGACTTTC.

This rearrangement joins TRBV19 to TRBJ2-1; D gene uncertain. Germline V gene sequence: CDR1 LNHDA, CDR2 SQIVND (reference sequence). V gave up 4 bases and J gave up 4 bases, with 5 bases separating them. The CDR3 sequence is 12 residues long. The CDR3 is CASSTQYNEQFF. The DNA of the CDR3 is TGTGCCAGTAGTACCCAATACAATGAGCAGTTCTTC.

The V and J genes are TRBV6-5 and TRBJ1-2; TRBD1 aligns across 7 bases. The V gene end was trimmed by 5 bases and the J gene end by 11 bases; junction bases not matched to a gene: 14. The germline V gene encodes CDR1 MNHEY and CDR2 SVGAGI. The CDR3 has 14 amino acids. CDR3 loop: CASSTPGRGKLYTF. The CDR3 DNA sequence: TGTGCCAGCAGTACCCCGGGCAGGGGGAAACTTTACACCTTC.

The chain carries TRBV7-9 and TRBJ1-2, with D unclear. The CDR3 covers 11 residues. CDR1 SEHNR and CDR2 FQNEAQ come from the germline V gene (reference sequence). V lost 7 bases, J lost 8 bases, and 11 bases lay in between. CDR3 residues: CASTGSAGYTF. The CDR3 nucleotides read TGTGCCAGCACCGGTTCGGCGGGCTACACCTTC.

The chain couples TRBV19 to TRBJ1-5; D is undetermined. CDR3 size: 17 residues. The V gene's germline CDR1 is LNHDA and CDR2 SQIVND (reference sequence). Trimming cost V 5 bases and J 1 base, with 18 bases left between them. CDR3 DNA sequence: TGTGCCAGTAGTTTCTGGTGGATCAGGAAAAGCAATCAGCCCCAGCATTTT. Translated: CASSFWWIRKSNQPQHF.

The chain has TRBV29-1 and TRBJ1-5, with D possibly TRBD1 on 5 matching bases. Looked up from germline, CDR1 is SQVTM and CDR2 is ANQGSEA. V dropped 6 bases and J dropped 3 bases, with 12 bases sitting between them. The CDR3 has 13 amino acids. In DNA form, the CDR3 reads TGCAGCGTAAGCCGGGGCTACAATCAGCCCCAGCATTTT. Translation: CSVSRGYNQPQHF.

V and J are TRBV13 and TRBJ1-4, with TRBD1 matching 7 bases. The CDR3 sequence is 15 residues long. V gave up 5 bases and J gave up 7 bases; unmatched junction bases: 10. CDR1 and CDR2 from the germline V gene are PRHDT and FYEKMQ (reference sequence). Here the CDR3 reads CASSHRGPPVEKLFF. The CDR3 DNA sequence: TGTGCCAGCAGCCACAGGGGTCCCCCGGTTGAAAAACTGTTTTTT.

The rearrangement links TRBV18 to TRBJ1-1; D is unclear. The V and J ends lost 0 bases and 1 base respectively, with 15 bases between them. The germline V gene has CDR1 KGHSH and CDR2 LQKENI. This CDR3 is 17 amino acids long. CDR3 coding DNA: TGTGCCAGCTCACCACCGTCGGCCGGGCGGTGGAACACTGAAGCTTTCTTT. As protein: CASSPPSAGRWNTEAFF.

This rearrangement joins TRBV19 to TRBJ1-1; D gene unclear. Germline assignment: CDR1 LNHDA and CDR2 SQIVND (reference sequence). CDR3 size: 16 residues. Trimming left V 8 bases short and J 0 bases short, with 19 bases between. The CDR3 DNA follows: TGTGCCAGTGGCCCACCCTTAATTTCCTTGAACACTGAAGCTTTCTTT. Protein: CASGPPLISLNTEAFF.

The CDR3 DNA is TGCGCCAGCAGCCAATACTCAGCCGGGACGGGGAACAATGAGCAGTTCTTC. Protein product: CASSQYSAGTGNNEQFF. The chain carries TRBV4-3 and TRBJ2-1, with D possibly called TRBD1 or TRBD2 (5 bases each). Germline CDR1 LGHNA, CDR2 YSLEER. CDR3 length: 17 amino acids. Trimming stripped 2 bases from V and 5 bases from J, with 19 bases between.

The CDR3 loop reads CAWSGNGQGDYGYTF. The CDR3 DNA reads as TGTGCCTGGAGCGGGAATGGACAGGGGGACTATGGCTACACCTTC. The rearrangement links TRBV30 to TRBJ1-2; 10 bases line up with TRBD1. The CDR3 totals 15 residues. Germline V CDR1 and CDR2: GTSNPN, SVGIG (reference sequence). Unmatched junction bases numbered 7, after V lost 3 bases and J lost 3 bases.

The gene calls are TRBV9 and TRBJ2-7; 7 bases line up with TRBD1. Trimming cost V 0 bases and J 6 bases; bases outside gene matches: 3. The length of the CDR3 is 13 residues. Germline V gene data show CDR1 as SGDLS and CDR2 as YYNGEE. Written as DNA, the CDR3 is TGTGCCAGCAGCGTAGTGGCAGGGGGCGAGCAGTACTTC. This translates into CASSVVAGGEQYF.